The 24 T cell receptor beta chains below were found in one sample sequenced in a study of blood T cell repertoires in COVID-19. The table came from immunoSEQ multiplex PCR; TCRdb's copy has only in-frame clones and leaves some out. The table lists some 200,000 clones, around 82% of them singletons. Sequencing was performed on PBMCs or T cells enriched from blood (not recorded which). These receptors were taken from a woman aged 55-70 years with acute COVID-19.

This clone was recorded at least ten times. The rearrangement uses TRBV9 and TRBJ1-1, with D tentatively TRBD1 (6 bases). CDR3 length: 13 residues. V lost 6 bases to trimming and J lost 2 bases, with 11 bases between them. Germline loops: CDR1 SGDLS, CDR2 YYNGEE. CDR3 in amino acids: CASTGGQNTEAFF. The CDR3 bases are TGTGCCAGCACGGGGGGGCAAAACACTGAAGCTTTCTTT.

CDR3 DNA: TGTGCCACCAGTGATTCTCAATTAGTATTCACAGATACGCAGTATTTT. Its translation: CATSDSQLVFTDTQYF. The chain has TRBV24-1 and TRBJ2-3; D not resolved. CDR1 is KGHDR, CDR2 SFDVKD, per germline. The CDR3 spans 16 residues. V was pared by 2 bases and J by 2 bases, with 13 bases between.

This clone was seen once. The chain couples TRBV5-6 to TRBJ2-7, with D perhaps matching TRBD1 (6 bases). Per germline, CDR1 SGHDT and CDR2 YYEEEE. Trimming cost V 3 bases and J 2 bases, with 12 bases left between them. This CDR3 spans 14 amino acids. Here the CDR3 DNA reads TGTGCCAGCAGCTCCGGGACAAGGACCTACGAGCAGTACGTC. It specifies CASSSGTRTYEQYV.

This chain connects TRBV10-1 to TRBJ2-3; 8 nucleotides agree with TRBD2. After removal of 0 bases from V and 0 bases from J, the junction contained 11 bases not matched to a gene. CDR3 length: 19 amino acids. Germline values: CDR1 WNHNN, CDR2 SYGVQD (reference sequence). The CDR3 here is CASSESQRETYLSTDTQYF. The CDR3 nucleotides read TGCGCCAGCAGTGAGTCGCAGCGGGAGACGTACCTTAGCACAGATACGCAGTATTTT.

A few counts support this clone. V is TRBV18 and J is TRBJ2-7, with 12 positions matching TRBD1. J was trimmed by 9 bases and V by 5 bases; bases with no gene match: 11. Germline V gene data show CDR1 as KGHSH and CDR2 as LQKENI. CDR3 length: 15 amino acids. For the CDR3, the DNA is TGTGCCAGCTCAATGTACCGGGACAGGGGGCTGGGGCAGTACGTC. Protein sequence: CASSMYRDRGLGQYV.

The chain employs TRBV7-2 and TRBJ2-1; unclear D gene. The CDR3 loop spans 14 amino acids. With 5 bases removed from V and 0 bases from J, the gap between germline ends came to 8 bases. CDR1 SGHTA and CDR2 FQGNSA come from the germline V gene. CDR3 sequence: CASSIMSSYNEQFF. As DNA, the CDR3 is TGTGCCAGCAGCATTATGAGCTCCTACAATGAGCAGTTCTTC.

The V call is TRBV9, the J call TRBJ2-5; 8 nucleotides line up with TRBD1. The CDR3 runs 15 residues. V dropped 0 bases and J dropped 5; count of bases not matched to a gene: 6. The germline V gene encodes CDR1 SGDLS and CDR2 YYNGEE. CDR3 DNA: TGTGCCAGCAGCGTAGACTCAGGGGGCAGGGAGACCCAGTACTTC. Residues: CASSVDSGGRETQYF.

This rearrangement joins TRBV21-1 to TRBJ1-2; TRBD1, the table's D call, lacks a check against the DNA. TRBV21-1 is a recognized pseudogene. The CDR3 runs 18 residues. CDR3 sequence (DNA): TGTGCCAGCAGCCTTTCCAGGACACCCACTCCCTACAACTATGGCTACACCTTC. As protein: CASSLSRTPTPYNYGYTF.

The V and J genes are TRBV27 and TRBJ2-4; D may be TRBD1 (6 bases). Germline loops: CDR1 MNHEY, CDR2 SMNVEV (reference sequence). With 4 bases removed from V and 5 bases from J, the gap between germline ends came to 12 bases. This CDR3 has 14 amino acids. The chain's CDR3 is CASSSVQGENIQYF. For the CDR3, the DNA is TGTGCCAGCAGTTCTGTACAGGGTGAAAACATTCAGTACTTC.

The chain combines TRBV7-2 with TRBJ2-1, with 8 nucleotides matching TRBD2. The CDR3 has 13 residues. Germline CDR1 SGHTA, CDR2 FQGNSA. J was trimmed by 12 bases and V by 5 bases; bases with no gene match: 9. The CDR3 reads CASSPRGGAGQFF. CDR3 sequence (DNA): TGTGCCAGCAGCCCCCGGGGGGGGGCGGGGCAGTTCTTC. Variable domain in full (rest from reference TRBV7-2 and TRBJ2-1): GAGVSQSPSNKVTEKGKDVELRCDPISGHTALYWYRQSLGQGLEFLIYFQGNSAPDKSGLPSDRFSAERTGGSVSTLTIQRTQQEDSAVYLCASSPRGGAGQFFGPGTRLTVL.

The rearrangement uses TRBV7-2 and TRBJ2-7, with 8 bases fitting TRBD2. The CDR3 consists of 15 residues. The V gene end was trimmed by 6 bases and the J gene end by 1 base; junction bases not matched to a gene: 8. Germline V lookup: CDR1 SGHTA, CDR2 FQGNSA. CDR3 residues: CASSGGGGRSYEQYF. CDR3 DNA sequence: TGTGCCAGCAGTGGAGGCGGGGGGCGATCCTACGAGCAGTACTTC.

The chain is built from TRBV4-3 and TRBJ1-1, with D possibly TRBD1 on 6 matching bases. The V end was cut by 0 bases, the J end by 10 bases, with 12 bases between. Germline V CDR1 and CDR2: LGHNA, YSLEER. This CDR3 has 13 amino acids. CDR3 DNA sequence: TGCGCCAGCAGCCAAGATGTCAGGGGCGTAGCTTTCTTT. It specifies CASSQDVRGVAFF.

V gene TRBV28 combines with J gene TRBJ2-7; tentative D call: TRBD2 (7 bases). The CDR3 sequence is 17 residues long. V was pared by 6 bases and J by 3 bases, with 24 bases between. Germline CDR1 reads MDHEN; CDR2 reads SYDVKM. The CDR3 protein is CASSPRRGATRDYEQYV. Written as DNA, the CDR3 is TGTGCCAGCAGCCCCAGACGGGGGGCGACTCGGGACTACGAGCAGTACGTC.

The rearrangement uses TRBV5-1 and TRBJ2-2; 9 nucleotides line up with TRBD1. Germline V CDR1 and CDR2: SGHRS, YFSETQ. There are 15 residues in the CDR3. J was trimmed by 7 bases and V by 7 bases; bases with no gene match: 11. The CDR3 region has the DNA TGCGCCAGCTACCTAGGACAGGGGAATATCGGGGAGCTGTTTTTT. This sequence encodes CASYLGQGNIGELFF.

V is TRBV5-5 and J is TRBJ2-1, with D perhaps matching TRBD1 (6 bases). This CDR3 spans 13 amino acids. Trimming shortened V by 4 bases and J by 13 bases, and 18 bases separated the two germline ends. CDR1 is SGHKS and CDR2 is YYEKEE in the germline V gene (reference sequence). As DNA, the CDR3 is TGTGCCAGCAGCATGGACAGATCCCTGTCCCAGTTCTTC. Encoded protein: CASSMDRSLSQFF. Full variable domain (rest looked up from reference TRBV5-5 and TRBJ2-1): DAGVTQSPTHLIKTRGQQVTLRCSPISGHKSVSWYQQVLGQGPQFIFQYYEKEERGRGNFPDRFSARQFPNYSSELNVNALLLGDSALYLCASSMDRSLSQFFGPGTRLTVL.

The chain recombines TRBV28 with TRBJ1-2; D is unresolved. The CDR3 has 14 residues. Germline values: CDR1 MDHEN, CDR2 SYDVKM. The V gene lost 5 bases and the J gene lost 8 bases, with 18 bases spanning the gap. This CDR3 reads CASSPGSGSRGYTF. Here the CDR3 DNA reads TGTGCCAGCAGTCCCGGCTCGGGGAGTCGGGGCTACACCTTC.

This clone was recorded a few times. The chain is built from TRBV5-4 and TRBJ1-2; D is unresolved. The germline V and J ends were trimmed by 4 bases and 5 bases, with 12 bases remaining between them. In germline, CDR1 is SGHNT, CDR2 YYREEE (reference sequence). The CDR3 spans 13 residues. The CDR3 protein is CASSDRGPYGYTF. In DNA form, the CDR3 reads TGTGCCAGCAGCGATCGAGGGCCGTATGGCTACACCTTC.

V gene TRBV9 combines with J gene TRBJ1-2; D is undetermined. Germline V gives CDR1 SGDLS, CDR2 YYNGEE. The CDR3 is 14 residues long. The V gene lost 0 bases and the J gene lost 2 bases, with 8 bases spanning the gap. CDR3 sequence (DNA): TGTGCCAGCAGCGTAGGATGGGAGAACTATGGCTACACCTTC. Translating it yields CASSVGWENYGYTF.

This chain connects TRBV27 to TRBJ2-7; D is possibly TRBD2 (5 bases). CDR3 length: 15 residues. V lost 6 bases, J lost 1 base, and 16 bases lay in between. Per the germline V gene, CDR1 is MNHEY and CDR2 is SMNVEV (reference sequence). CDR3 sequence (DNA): TGTGCCAGCAGACGAACTAGTAAGGAGTCCTACGAGCAGTACTTC. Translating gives CASRRTSKESYEQYF.

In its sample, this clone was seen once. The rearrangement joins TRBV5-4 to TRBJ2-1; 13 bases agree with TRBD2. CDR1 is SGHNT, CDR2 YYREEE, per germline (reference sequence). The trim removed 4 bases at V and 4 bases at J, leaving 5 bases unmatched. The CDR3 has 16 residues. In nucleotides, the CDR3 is TGTGCCAGCAGCCCGGGACTAGCGGGAATATACAATGAGCAGTTCTTC. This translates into CASSPGLAGIYNEQFF. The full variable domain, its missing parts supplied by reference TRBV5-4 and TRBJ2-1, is ETGVTQSPTHLIKTRGQQVTLRCSSQSGHNTVSWYQQALGQGPQFIFQYYREEENGRGNFPPRFSGLQFPNYSSELNVNALELDDSALYLCASSPGLAGIYNEQFFGPGTRLTVL.

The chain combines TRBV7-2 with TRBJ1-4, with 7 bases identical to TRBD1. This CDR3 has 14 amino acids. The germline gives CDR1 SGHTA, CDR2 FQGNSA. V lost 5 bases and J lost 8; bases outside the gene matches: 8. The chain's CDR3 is CASSVGQHGEKLFF. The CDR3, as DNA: TGTGCCAGCAGCGTGGGACAGCACGGCGAAAAACTGTTTTTT.

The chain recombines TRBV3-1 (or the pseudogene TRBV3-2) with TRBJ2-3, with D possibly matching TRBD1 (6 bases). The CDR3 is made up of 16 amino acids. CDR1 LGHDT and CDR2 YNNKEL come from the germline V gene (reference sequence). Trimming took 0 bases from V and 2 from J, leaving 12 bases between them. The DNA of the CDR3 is TGTGCCAGCAGCCAAGATGCCAGGGGTTTCACAGATACGCAGTATTTT. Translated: CASSQDARGFTDTQYF.

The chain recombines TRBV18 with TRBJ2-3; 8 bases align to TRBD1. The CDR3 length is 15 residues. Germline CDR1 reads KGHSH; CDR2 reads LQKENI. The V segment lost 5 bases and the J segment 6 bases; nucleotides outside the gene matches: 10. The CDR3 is CASSSPAGGEDTQYF. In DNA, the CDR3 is TGTGCCAGCTCATCCCCGGCAGGGGGCGAGGATACGCAGTATTTT.

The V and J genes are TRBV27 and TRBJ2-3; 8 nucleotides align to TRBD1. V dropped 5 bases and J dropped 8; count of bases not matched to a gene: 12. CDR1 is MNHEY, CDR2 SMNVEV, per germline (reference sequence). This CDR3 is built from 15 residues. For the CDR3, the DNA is TGTGCCAGCAGTAAGACAGGGGTCCGGACGGGTACGCAGTATTTT. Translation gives CASSKTGVRTGTQYF.